Listed here are 25 T cell receptor beta chains from one sample, sequenced in a study of chemoradiotherapy in HPV16-positive cancers. The protocol was immunoSEQ multiplex PCR, while the TCRdb copy is restricted to in-frame clones and leaves out a portion. The sample consists of around 1,700 clones, about 82% of them appearing once. The sample consisted of tumor tissue, taken from a patient who underwent chemoradiotherapy. The receptors were gathered from a human donor with HPV-associated anogenital cancer.

V gene TRBV6-1 combines with J gene TRBJ2-2; 7 bases are a match to TRBD1. V lost 11 bases and J lost 2; bases outside the gene matches: 2. The CDR3 contains 12 residues. Germline CDR1 is MNHNS and CDR2 is SASEGT. The CDR3 protein is CAGDRNTGELFF. In DNA, the CDR3 is TGTGCCGGGGACAGAAACACCGGGGAGCTGTTTTTT.

The rearrangement uses TRBV4-2 and TRBJ2-3, with D perhaps TRBD1 (5 bases). This CDR3 contains 15 residues. Per germline, CDR1 LGHNA and CDR2 YNFKEQ. The V gene lost 3 bases and the J gene lost 4 bases, with 14 bases spanning the gap. DNA for the CDR3: TGTGCCAGCAGCCAGACGGACAACCCGGCAGATACGCAGTATTTT. Its translation: CASSQTDNPADTQYF.

J is TRBJ1-4 and V is TRBV2; 7 bases line up with TRBD1. This CDR3 has 13 residues. Germline lookup yields CDR1 SNHLY and CDR2 FYNNEI. V gave up 11 bases and J gave up 3 bases; unmatched junction bases: 6. This CDR3 is CAGHRGANEKLFF. DNA of the CDR3: TGTGCCGGCCACAGGGGTGCTAATGAAAAACTGTTTTTT.

The chain combines TRBV9 with TRBJ1-2; no firm D call. CDR1 and CDR2 (germline): SGDLS, YYNGEE. V lost 0 bases and J 6 bases, leaving 6 bases between the germline ends. The CDR3 covers 12 residues. The CDR3 DNA sequence: TGTGCCAGCAGCGTAGCTACAGATGGCTACACCTTC. Translating gives CASSVATDGYTF.

The J gene is TRBJ2-1, the V gene TRBV6-6, with 9 bases matching TRBD2. With V trimmed by 7 bases and J by 6 bases, 7 bases remained unmatched. CDR3 size: 14 residues. Germline loops: CDR1 MNHNY, CDR2 SVGAGI (reference sequence). CDR3 nucleotides: TGTGCCAGCACTTTAGCGGGAGCCGTCAATGAGCAGTTCTTC. It specifies CASTLAGAVNEQFF.

This rearrangement joins TRBV30 to TRBJ1-2; 7 bases match TRBD1. The CDR3 covers 14 residues. CDR1 is GTSNPN, CDR2 SVGIG, per germline (reference sequence). V lost 3 bases and J lost 2; bases outside the gene matches: 6. Here the CDR3 DNA reads TGTGCCTGGAGCGCAAACAGGGGAAACTATGGCTACACCTTC. Its translation is CAWSANRGNYGYTF. The whole variable domain, remainder taken from reference TRBV30 and TRBJ1-2, is SQTIHQWPATLVQPVGSPLSLECTVEGTSNPNLYWYRQAAGRGLQLLFYSVGIGQISSEVPQNLSASRPQDRQFILSSKKLLLSDSGFYLCAWSANRGNYGYTFGSGTRLTVV.

The chain combines TRBV4-2 with TRBJ1-2, with D possibly being TRBD1 (5 bases). With 0 bases removed from V and 3 bases from J, the gap between germline ends came to 8 bases. CDR1 is LGHNA and CDR2 is YNFKEQ in the germline V gene. The CDR3 loop spans 14 amino acids. CDR3 sequence (DNA): TGTGCCAGCAGCCAAGAGGCCAGGGACTATGGCTACACCTTC. Its translation: CASSQEARDYGYTF.

The gene calls are TRBV7-3 and TRBJ2-3; 7 bases are a match to TRBD2. After removal of 5 bases from V and 2 bases from J, the junction contained 13 bases not matched to a gene. The CDR3 contains 17 residues. Germline V gives CDR1 SGHTA, CDR2 FQGTGA. CDR3 region: CASSPSLGLAVTDTQYF. In nucleotides, the CDR3 is TGTGCCAGCAGCCCATCGTTGGGGCTAGCGGTCACAGATACGCAGTATTTT.

The V call is TRBV6-5, the J call TRBJ2-1; maybe TRBD2 (5 bases). Trimming shortened V by 0 bases and J by 10 bases, and 16 bases separated the two germline ends. This CDR3 contains 15 residues. Germline V lookup: CDR1 MNHEY, CDR2 SVGAGI. The CDR3: CASSYSALLAGEQFF. The CDR3 DNA sequence: TGTGCCAGCAGTTACTCAGCGTTGCTAGCTGGCGAGCAGTTCTTC.

The rearrangement uses TRBV6-1 and TRBJ1-2, with D tentatively TRBD1 (6 bases). Germline V lookup: CDR1 MNHNS, CDR2 SASEGT. V was shortened by 1 base and J by 4 bases, with 10 bases between the two germline ends. The CDR3 loop spans 14 amino acids. CDR3 sequence: CASSEDRVGYGYTF. CDR3 DNA sequence: TGTGCCAGCAGTGAAGACAGGGTGGGCTATGGCTACACCTTC.

The gene calls are TRBV11-2 and TRBJ2-7; tentatively, D is TRBD2 (6 bases). Trimming left V 1 base short and J 7 bases short, with 17 bases between. The CDR3 is 15 amino acids. Looked up from germline, CDR1 is SGHAT and CDR2 is FQNNGV. In DNA form, the CDR3 reads TGTGCCAGCAGCTTAGGTTTGCGGGGTCCTGAAGAGCAGTACTTC. It yields the protein CASSLGLRGPEEQYF.

This clone appeared a few times. The gene calls are TRBV19 and TRBJ1-5; D is uncertain. CDR3 length: 13 residues. CDR1 is LNHDA and CDR2 is SQIVND in the germline V gene (reference sequence). V was cut by 3 bases and J by 6 bases, with 9 bases left in between. The CDR3 loop reads CASSIRGSQPQHF. The CDR3 bases are TGTGCCAGTAGTATTAGAGGGTCTCAGCCCCAGCATTTT. Based on the CDR3 plus reference TRBV19 and TRBJ1-5, the full variable domain is DGGITQSPKYLFRKEGQNVTLSCEQNLNHDAMYWYRQDPGQGLRLIYYSQIVNDFQKGDIAEGYSVSREKKESFPLTVTSAQKNPTAFYLCASSIRGSQPQHFGDGTRLSIL.

The chain carries TRBV28 and TRBJ1-5, with D possibly being TRBD1 (5 bases). The CDR3 loop spans 15 amino acids. The V and J ends lost 4 bases and 0 bases respectively, with 10 bases between them. Germline CDR1 reads MDHEN; CDR2 reads SYDVKM. CDR3 region: CASSWDGYSNQPQHF. CDR3 DNA: TGTGCCAGCAGTTGGGACGGTTATAGCAATCAGCCCCAGCATTTT.

The genes are TRBV7-2 and TRBJ2-5; 12 nucleotides agree with TRBD2. From germline, CDR1 is SGHTA and CDR2 FQGNSA. J gave up 5 bases and V 5 bases, and 6 bases lay outside the gene matches. The CDR3 length is 15 residues. The CDR3 coding sequence is TGTGCCAGCAGCCGACTAGCGGGGGAGAGGGAGACCCAGTACTTC. This encodes CASSRLAGERETQYF. Based on the CDR3 plus reference TRBV7-2 and TRBJ2-5, the full variable domain is GAGVSQSPSNKVTEKGKDVELRCDPISGHTALYWYRQSLGQGLEFLIYFQGNSAPDKSGLPSDRFSAERTGGSVSTLTIQRTQQEDSAVYLCASSRLAGERETQYFGPGTRLLVL.

The chain links TRBV23-1 to TRBJ2-7; TRBD1 aligns across 8 bases. TRBV23-1 is reported as an ORF; its role is uncertain. J gave up 3 bases and V 1 base, and 5 bases lay outside the gene matches. CDR3 length equals 15 residues. The CDR3 DNA reads as TGCGCCAGCAGTCAATATCAGGACAGGGACTACGAGCAGTACTTC. This sequence encodes CASSQYQDRDYEQYF.

The chain uses TRBV15 and TRBJ2-5; TRBD1 matches at 7 bases. The V gene's germline CDR1 is LNHNV and CDR2 YYDKDF (reference sequence). The CDR3 extends over 14 amino acids. V lost 3 bases and J lost 4; bases outside the gene matches: 5. The CDR3 loop reads CATSSHRGGETQYF. DNA of the CDR3: TGTGCCACCAGCAGTCACAGGGGCGGAGAGACCCAGTACTTC.

V gene TRBV10-3 combines with J gene TRBJ1-6, with 8 bases that match TRBD1. In germline, CDR1 is ENHRY, CDR2 SYGVKD. The length of the CDR3 is 15 residues. V was pared by 7 bases and J by 7 bases, with 9 bases of the junction left unmatched. The CDR3 region is CAITATGADNSPLHF. In nucleotides, the CDR3 is TGTGCCATCACCGCGACAGGGGCGGACAATTCACCCCTCCACTTT.

This clone was counted a single time. The DNA for the CDR3 is TGTGCCAGCAGCCGAACAGGGCCTGAAGATACGCAGTATTTT. As protein: CASSRTGPEDTQYF. This sequence joins TRBV11-2 and TRBJ2-3; D is perhaps TRBD1 (6 bases). Germline V gives CDR1 SGHAT, CDR2 FQNNGV. The CDR3 covers 14 residues. Trimming took off 5 bases at V and 5 bases at J, with 14 bases between the two ends.

The rearrangement uses TRBV19 and TRBJ1-5, with 7 bases lining up with TRBD1. Germline CDR1 is LNHDA and CDR2 is SQIVND (reference sequence). V was pared by 5 bases and J by 0 bases, with 4 bases of the junction left unmatched. The CDR3 extends over 15 amino acids. CDR3 coding DNA: TGTGCCAGTAGTGACGGGACAGCTAGCAATCAGCCCCAGCATTTT. It translates to CASSDGTASNQPQHF.

The CDR3 here is CASGPGANYGYTF. The CDR3 bases are TGTGCCAGCGGCCCGGGGGCTAACTATGGCTACACCTTC. This chain connects TRBV6-6 to TRBJ1-2, with D possibly TRBD1 on 5 matching bases. Germline lookup yields CDR1 MNHNY and CDR2 SVGAGI (reference sequence). This CDR3 comprises 13 residues. V dropped 8 bases and J dropped 0 bases, with 10 bases sitting between them.

This clone appeared a single time. The chain recombines TRBV7-2 with TRBJ1-1, with D maybe TRBD1 (5 bases). The CDR3 totals 12 residues. Germline V gene sequence: CDR1 SGHTA, CDR2 FQGNSA. V lost 5 bases and J lost 7, with 11 bases in between. The CDR3 loop is CASSRNTGEAFF. In nucleotides, the CDR3 is TGTGCCAGCAGCCGAAATACAGGTGAAGCTTTCTTT.

The J gene is TRBJ2-7, the V gene TRBV7-8; the D is unclear. V was cut by 0 bases and J by 6 bases, with 3 bases left in between. The CDR3 runs to 11 residues. Germline V gives CDR1 SGHVS, CDR2 FQNEAQ. This CDR3 is CASSLAREQYF. The CDR3 DNA reads as TGTGCCAGCAGCTTAGCGCGCGAGCAGTACTTC.

CDR3 nucleotide sequence: TGTGCCAGCAGCTTAGACAGGCAAGATACGCAGTATTTT. Its protein is CASSLDRQDTQYF. V gene TRBV11-2 combines with J gene TRBJ2-3; D ambiguous. CDR3 length: 13 residues. The V gene's germline CDR1 is SGHAT and CDR2 FQNNGV. Trimming stripped 0 bases from V and 5 bases from J, with 6 bases between.

In its sample, this clone is large. This sequence joins TRBV7-9 and TRBJ2-2; 10 positions agree with TRBD1. The V segment lost 1 base and the J segment 4 bases; nucleotides outside the gene matches: 3. Germline values: CDR1 SEHNR, CDR2 FQNEAQ (reference sequence). The CDR3 runs to 16 residues. The CDR3 DNA is TGTGCCAGCAGCTTAGGGACAGGGGGTTCCACCGGGGAGCTGTTTTTT. This gives the protein CASSLGTGGSTGELFF.

The chain uses TRBV27 and TRBJ2-2, with 11 bases fitting TRBD2. The V segment lost 6 bases and the J segment 5 bases; nucleotides outside the gene matches: 5. The CDR3 runs to 15 residues. Germline CDR1 and CDR2: MNHEY and SMNVEV (reference sequence). The CDR3 nucleotides are TGTGCCAGCAGGCAACTAGCGGGGGATACCGGGGAGCTGTTTTTT. It encodes CASRQLAGDTGELFF.